This T cell receptor (beta chain) was captured by sequencing in a study of T cell changes during pregnancy in multiple sclerosis. The CDR3 totals 14 residues. Trimming cost V 5 bases and J 4 bases, with 14 bases left between them. Germline loops: CDR1 SQVTM, CDR2 ANQGSEA. Only in-frame clones appear in the TCRdb table, and some are missing; sequencing was by immunoSEQ multiplex PCR. Of 93,000 or so clones listed, roughly 93% are singletons. V usage is TRBV29-1 and J usage is TRBJ2-2; D is perhaps TRBD2 (6 bases). The TCR sequence derives from a female donor with multiple sclerosis, enrolled in a pregnancy study. The input for sequencing was peripheral blood, taken after pregnancy. CDR3 loop: CSVTYGGITGELFF. CDR3 sequence (DNA): TGCAGCGTTACGTATGGAGGGATCACCGGGGAGCTGTTTTTT.